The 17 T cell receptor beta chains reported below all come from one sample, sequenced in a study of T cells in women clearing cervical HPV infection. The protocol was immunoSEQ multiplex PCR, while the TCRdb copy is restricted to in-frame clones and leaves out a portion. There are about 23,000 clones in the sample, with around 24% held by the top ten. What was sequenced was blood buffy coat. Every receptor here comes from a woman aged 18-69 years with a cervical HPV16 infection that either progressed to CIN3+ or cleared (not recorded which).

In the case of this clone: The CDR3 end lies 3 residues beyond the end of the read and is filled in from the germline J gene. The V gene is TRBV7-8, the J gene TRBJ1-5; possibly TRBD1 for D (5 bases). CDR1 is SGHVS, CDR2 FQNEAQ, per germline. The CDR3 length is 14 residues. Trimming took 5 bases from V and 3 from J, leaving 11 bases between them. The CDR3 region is CASSLRGINQPQHF. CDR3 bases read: TGTGCCAGCAGCCTCCGGGGGATCAATCAGCCC. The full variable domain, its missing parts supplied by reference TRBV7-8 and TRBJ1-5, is GAGVSQSPRYKVAKRGQDVALRCDPISGHVSLFWYQQALGQGPEFLTYFQNEAQLDKSGLPSDRFFAERPEGSVSTLKIQRTQQEDSAVYLCASSLRGINQPQHFGDGTRLSIL.

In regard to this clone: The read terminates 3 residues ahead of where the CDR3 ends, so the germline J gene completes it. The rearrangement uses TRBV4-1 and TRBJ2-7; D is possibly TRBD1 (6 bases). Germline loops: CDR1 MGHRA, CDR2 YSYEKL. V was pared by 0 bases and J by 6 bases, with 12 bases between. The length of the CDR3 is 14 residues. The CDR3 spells CASSQDSRGREQYF. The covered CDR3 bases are TGCGCCAGCAGCCAAGATTCCAGGGGCCGCGAG.

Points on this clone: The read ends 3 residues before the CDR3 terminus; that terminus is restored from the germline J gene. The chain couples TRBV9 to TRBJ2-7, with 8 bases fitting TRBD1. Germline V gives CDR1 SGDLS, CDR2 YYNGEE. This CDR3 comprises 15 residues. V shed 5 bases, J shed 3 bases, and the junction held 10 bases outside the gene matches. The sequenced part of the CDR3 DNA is TGTGCCAGCAGTTCAGGGGGCGACGGTCTCTACGAG. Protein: CASSSGGDGLYE. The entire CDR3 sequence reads CASSSGGDGLYEQYF.

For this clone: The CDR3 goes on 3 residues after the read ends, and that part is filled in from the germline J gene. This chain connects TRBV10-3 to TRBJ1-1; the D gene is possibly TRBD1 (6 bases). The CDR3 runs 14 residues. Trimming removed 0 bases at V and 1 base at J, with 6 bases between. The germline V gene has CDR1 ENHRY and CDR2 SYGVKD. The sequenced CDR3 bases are TGTGCCATCAGTGAGTCACAGGGGAACACTGAA. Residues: CAISESQGNTE. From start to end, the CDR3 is CAISESQGNTEAFF.

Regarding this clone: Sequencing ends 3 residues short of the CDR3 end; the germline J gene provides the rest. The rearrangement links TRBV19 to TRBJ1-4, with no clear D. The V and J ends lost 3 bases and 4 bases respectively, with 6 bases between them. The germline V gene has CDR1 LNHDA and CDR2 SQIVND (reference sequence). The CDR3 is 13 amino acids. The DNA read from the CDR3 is TGTGCCAGTAGTATTACGGGTAATGAAAAA. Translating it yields CASSITGNEK. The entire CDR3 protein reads CASSITGNEKLFF.

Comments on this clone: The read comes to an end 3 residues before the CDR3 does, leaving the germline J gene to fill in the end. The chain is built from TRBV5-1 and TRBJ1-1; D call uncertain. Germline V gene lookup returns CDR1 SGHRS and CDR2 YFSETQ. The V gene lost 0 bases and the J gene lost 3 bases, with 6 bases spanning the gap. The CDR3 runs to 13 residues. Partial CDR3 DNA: TGCGCCAGCAGCTTGGCCCGCGACACTGAA. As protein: CASSLARDTE. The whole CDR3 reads CASSLARDTEAFF. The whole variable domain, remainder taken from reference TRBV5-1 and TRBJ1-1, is KAGVTQTPRYLIKTRGQQVTLSCSPISGHRSVSWYQQTPGQGLQFLFEYFSETQRNKGNFPGRFSGRQFSNSRSEMNVSTLELGDSALYLCASSLARDTEAFFGQGTRLTVV.

CDR3: CASSIEGQRYNEQFF. The covered CDR3 bases are TGTGCCAGTAGTATAGAGGGACAGCGCTACAATGAG. The V and J genes are TRBV19 and TRBJ2-1, with 7 positions matching TRBD1. The read gets to within 3 residues of the CDR3 end, and the germline J gene fills in the rest. This CDR3 is 15 amino acids long. CDR1 LNHDA and CDR2 SQIVND come from the germline V gene (reference sequence). Trimming cost V 0 bases and J 3 bases; bases outside gene matches: 2.

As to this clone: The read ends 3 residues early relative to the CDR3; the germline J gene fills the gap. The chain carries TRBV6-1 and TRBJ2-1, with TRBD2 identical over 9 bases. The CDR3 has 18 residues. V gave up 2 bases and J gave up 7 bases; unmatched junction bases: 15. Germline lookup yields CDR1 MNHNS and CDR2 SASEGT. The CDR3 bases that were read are TGTGCCAGCAGTGAAAGATCACTAGCGGGCAGAGGAACGAATGAG. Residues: CASSERSLAGRGTNE. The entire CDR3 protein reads CASSERSLAGRGTNEQFF.

The CDR3 bases that were read are TGTGCCAGCAGGGGACAGGGGGGGGGATCTGAA. Its protein product is CASRGQGGGSE. The whole CDR3 sequence reads CASRGQGGGSEAFF. The chain uses TRBV11-2 and TRBJ1-1; 11 positions match TRBD1. The DNA ends 3 residues before the CDR3 does, and the rest of the CDR3 is filled in from the germline J gene. The CDR3 spans 14 residues. Germline CDR1 reads SGHAT; CDR2 reads FQNNGV. Germline trimming cut 6 bases from V and 6 bases from J; bases unmatched to any gene: 6.

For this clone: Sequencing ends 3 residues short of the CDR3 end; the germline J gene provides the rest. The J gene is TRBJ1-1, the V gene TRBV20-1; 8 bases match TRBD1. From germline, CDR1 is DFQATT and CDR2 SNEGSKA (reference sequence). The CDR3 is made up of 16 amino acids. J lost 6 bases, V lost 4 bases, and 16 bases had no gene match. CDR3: CSATGWTGSMSPEAFF. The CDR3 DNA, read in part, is TGCAGTGCTACCGGCTGGACAGGGTCTATGAGCCCTGAA.

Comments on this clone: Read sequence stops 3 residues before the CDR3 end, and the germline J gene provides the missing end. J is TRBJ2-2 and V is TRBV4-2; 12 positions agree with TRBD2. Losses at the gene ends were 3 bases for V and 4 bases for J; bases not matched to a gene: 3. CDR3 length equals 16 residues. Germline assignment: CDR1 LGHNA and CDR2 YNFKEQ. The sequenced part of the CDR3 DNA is TGTGCCAGCAGCCAGACTAGCGGGAGTTTCACCGGGGAG. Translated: CASSQTSGSFTGE. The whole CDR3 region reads CASSQTSGSFTGELFF.

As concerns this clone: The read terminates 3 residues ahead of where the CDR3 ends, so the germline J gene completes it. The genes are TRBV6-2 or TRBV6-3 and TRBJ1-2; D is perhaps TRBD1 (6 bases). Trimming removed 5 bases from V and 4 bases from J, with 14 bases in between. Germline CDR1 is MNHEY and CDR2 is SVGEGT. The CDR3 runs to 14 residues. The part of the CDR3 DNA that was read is TGTGCCAGCAGTACACAGGGTAGAATCTATGGC. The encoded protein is CASSTQGRIYG. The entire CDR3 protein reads CASSTQGRIYGYTF.

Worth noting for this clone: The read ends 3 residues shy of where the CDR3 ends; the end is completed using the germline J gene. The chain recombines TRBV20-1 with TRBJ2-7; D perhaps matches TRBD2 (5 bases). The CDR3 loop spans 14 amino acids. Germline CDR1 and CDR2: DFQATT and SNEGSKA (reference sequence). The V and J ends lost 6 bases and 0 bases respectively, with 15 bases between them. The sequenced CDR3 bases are TGCAGTGCGCGCACTAGAACAGTCTCCTACGAG. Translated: CSARTRTVSYE. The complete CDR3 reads CSARTRTVSYEQYF.

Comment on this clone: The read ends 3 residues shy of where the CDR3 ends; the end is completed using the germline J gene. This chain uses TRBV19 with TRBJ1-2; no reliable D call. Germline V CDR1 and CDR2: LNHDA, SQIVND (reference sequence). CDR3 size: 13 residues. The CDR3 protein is CASNSGSSYDYTF. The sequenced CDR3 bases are TGTGCCAGTAATAGCGGGAGCTCCTACGAC.

CDR3 residues: CASSDGQVSEKLFF. The covered CDR3 bases are TGTGCCAGCAGTGATGGACAGGTCAGCGAAAAA. The V gene is TRBV6-1, the J gene TRBJ1-4, with 7 bases matching TRBD1. The read stops 3 residues short of the end of the CDR3; the missing end is completed from the germline J gene. V dropped 3 bases and J dropped 8; count of bases not matched to a gene: 6. The CDR3 contains 14 residues. Looked up from germline, CDR1 is MNHNS and CDR2 is SASEGT.

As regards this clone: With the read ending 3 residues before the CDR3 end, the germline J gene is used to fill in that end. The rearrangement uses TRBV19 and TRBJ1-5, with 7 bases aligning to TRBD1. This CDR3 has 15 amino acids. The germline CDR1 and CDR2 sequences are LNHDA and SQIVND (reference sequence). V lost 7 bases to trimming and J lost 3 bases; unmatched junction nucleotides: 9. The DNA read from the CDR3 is TGTGCCAGTAACAGTGGACAGGTTAACAATCAGCCC. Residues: CASNSGQVNNQP. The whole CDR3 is CASNSGQVNNQPQHF.

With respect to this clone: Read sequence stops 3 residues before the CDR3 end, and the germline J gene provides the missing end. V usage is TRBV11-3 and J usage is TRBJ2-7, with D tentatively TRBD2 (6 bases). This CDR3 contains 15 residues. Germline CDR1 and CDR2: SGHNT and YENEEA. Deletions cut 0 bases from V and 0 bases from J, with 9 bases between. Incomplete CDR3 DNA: TGTGCCAGCAGCTTAGACGCGGGGCTCTCCTACGAG. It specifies CASSLDAGLSYE. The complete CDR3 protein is CASSLDAGLSYEQYF.